The entry below describes one TCR beta chain. Antigen unknown. The repertoire was sequenced with immunoSEQ multiplex PCR; TCRdb's copy has only in-frame clones and lacks some. The sample records 40,000 to 50,000 clones, more than 60% being singletons. ViraFEST expansion of antigen-specific CD4+ T cells with viral peptide pools preceded sequencing. Culturing for nine to ten days preceded CD4+ T cell isolation. Negative nucleocapsid antibody tests before and after vaccination confirmed no previous SARS-CoV-2 infection. The CDR3 has 14 amino acids. Looked up from germline, CDR1 is MNHEY and CDR2 is SMNVEV (reference sequence). The V end lost 10 bases, the J end lost 4 bases, and 20 bases lay between the germline ends. The source of the sample is a study of vaccination effects on CD4 cells after COVID-19. The study's findings and limits: Substantial clonal contraction characterized both infection- and vaccine-induced clones late after vaccination.

This receptor was obtained from a human donor who received a COVID-19 vaccine. This material consisted of CD4+ T cells from PBMCs cultured with HCoV-OC43 spike peptides, taken before COVID-19 vaccination. Specified subset: HCoV-OC43 spike overlapping peptide pool stimulation. V usage is TRBV27 and J usage is TRBJ2-7; possibly TRBD1 for D (6 bases). The CDR3 DNA sequence: TGTGCCACCCGAGAGGTAGGGGGAAATTACGAGCAGTACTTC. It yields the protein CATREVGGNYEQYF.